This T cell receptor beta chain comes out of a study of blood T cell repertoires in COVID-19. Study context: Material from acute and convalescent COVID-19 was sourced from the United States, Italy and Spain.

The germline gives CDR1 KGHSH, CDR2 LQKENI. This CDR3 comprises 16 residues. The ends were cut back, 4 bases at V and 2 bases at J, with 15 bases in the middle. Clones were read by immunoSEQ multiplex PCR, and TCRdb kept only the in-frame ones, dropping some. The sample holds more than 300,000 clones, approximately 88% seen once. This rearrangement joins TRBV18 to TRBJ2-1; possible D gene TRBD1, 5 bases. This clonotype was obtained from a woman aged 25-40 years with COVID-19, enrolled during active disease. Material: peripheral blood. The CDR3 is CASSLRQKVPYNEQFF. CDR3 nucleotide sequence: TGTGCCAGCTCACTCCGACAGAAGGTTCCCTACAATGAGCAGTTCTTC.